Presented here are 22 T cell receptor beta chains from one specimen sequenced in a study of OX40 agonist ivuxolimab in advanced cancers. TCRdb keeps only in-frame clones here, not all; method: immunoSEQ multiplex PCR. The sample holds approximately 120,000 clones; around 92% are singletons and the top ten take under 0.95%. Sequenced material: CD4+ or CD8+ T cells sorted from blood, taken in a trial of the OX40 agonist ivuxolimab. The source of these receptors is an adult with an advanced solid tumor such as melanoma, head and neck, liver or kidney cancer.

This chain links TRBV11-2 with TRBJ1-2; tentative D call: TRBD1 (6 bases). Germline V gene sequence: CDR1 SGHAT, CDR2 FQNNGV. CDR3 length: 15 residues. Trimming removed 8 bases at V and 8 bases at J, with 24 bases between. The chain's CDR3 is CASRGPKSGGNGYTF. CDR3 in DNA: TGTGCCAGCCGGGGGCCCAAATCGGGTGGCAACGGCTACACCTTC.

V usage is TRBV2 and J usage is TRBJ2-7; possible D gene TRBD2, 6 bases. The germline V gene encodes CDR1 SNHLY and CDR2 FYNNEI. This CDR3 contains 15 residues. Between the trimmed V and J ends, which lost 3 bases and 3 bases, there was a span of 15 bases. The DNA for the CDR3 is TGTGCCAGCAGTGATTGGGCGGGGCGGTTCTACGAGCAGTACTTC. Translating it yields CASSDWAGRFYEQYF.

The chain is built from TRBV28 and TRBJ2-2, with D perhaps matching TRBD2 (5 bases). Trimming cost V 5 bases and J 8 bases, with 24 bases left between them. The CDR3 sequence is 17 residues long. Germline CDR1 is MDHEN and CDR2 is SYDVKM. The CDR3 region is CASSPQKWLASLGELFF. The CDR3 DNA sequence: TGTGCCAGCAGTCCCCAAAAATGGCTAGCTTCCCTTGGGGAGCTGTTTTTT.

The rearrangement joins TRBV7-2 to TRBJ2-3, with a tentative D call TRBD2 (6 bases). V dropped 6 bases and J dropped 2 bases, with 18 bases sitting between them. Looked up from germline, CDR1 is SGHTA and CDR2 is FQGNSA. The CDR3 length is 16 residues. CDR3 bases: TGTGCCAGCAGTCCGGTCCTGGCGGGATTCACAGATACGCAGTATTTT. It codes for CASSPVLAGFTDTQYF.

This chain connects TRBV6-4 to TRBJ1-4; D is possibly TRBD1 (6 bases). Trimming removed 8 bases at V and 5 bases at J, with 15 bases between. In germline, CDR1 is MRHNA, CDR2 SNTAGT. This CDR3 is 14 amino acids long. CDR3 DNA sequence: TGTGCCAGCTCACGGACAGCCCGGAATGAAAAACTGTTTTTT. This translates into CASSRTARNEKLFF.

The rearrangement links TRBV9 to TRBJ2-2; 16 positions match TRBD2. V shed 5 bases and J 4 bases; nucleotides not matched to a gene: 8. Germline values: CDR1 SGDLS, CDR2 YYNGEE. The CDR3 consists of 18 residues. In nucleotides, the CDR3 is TGTGCCAGCAGTCCCGGGACTAGCGGGAGGGCGAGCACCGGGGAGCTGTTTTTT. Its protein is CASSPGTSGRASTGELFF.

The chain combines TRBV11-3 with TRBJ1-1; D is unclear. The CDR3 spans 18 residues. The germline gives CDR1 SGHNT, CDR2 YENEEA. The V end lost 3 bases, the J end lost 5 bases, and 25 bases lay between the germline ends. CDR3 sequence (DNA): TGTGCCAGCAGCTTGAGCCCATCCGGGCCACCCATCGCTACTGAAGCTTTCTTT. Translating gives CASSLSPSGPPIATEAFF.

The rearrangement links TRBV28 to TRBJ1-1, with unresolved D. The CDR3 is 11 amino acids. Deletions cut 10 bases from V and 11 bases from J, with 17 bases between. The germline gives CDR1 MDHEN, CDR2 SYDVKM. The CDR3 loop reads CATSLLLGAFF. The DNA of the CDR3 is TGTGCCACCTCCCTCCTCCTTGGGGCTTTCTTT.

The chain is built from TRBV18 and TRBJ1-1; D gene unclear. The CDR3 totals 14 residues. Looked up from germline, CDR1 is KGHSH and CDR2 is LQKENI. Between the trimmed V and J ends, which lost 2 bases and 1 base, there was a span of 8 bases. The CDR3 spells CASSPGPENTEAFF. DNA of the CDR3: TGTGCCAGCTCACCAGGGCCGGAGAACACTGAAGCTTTCTTT.

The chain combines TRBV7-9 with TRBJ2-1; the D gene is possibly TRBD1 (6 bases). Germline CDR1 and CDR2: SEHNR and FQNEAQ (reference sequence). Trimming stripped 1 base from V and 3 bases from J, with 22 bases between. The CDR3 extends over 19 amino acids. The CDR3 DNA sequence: TGTGCCAGCAGCTTAGTACGGACAGCATCCTTGTTCGTCTACAATGAGCAGTTCTTC. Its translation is CASSLVRTASLFVYNEQFF.

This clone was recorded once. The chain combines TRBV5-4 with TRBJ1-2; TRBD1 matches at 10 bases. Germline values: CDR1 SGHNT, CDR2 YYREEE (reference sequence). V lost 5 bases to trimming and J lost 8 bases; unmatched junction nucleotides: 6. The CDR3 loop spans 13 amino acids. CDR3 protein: CASSYGDRGGYTF. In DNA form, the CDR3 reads TGTGCCAGCAGTTACGGGGACAGGGGAGGCTACACCTTC.

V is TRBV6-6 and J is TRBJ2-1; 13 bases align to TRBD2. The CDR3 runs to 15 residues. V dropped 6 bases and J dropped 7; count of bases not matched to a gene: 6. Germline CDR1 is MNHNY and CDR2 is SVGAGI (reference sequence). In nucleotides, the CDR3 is TGTGCCAGCAGCCGGGGACTAGCGGGGCCTAATGAGCAGTTCTTC. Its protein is CASSRGLAGPNEQFF.

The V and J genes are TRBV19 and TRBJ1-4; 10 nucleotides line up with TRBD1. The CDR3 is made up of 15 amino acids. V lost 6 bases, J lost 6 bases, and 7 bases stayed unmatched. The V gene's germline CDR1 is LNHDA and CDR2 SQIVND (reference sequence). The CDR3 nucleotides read TGTGCCAGTAGAAACGGGGGACAGGGGTATGAAAAACTGTTTTTT. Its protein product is CASRNGGQGYEKLFF. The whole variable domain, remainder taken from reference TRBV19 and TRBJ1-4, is DGGITQSPKYLFRKEGQNVTLSCEQNLNHDAMYWYRQDPGQGLRLIYYSQIVNDFQKGDIAEGYSVSREKKESFPLTVTSAQKNPTAFYLCASRNGGQGYEKLFFGSGTQLSVL.

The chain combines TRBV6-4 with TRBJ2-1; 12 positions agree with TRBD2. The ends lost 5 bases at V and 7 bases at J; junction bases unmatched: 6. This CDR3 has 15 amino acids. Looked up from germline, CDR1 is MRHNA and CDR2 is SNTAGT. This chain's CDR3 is CASSRTSGNANEQFF. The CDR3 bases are TGTGCCAGCAGTCGGACTAGCGGGAATGCAAATGAGCAGTTCTTC.

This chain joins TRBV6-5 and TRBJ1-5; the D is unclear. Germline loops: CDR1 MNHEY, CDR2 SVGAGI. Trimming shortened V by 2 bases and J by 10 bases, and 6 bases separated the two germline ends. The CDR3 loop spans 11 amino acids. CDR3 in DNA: TGTGCCAGCAGTTACCATCGACCCCAGCATTTT. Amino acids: CASSYHRPQHF.

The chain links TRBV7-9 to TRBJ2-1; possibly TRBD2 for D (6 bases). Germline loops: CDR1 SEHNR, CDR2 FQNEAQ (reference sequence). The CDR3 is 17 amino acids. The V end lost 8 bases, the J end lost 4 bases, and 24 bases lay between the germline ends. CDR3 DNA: TGTGCCAGCGGCCGACTAGAGCGAAACGCGGGATACAATGAGCAGTTCTTC. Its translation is CASGRLERNAGYNEQFF.

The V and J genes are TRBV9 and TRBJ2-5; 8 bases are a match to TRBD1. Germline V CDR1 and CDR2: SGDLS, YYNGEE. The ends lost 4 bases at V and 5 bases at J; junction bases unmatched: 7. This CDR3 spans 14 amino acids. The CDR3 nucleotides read TGTGCCAGCAGCCCCCGGACAGGGTACGAGACCCAGTACTTC. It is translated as CASSPRTGYETQYF.

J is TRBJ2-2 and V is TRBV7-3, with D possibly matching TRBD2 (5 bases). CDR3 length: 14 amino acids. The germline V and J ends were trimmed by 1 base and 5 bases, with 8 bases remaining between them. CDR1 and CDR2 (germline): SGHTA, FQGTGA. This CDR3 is CASSLNEGTGELFF. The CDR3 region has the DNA TGTGCCAGCAGCTTAAACGAGGGAACCGGGGAGCTGTTTTTT.

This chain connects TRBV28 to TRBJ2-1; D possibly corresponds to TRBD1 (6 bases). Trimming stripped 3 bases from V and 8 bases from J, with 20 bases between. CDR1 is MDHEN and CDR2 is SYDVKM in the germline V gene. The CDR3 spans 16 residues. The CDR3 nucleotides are TGTGCCAGCAGTTTTTTAGTCGCCAGGGGTTACGATGAGCAGTTCTTC. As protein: CASSFLVARGYDEQFF.

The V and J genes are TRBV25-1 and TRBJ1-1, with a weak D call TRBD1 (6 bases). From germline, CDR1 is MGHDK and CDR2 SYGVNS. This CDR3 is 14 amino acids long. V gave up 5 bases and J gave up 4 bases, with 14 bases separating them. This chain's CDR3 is CASSPQGRGTEAFF. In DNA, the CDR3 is TGTGCCAGCAGTCCACAGGGTAGGGGCACTGAAGCTTTCTTT.

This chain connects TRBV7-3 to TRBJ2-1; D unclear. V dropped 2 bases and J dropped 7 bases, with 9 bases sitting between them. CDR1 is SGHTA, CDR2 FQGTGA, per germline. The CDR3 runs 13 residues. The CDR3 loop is CASSLQARNEQFF. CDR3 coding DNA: TGTGCCAGCAGCTTACAGGCTCGTAATGAGCAGTTCTTC.

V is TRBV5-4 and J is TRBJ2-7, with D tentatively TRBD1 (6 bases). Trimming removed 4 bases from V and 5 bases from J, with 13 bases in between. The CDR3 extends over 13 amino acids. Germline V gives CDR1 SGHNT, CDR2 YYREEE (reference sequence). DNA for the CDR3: TGTGCCAGCAGCCTATATACAGGGAACGAGCAGTACTTC. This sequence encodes CASSLYTGNEQYF.